These 21 T cell receptor beta chains were sequenced from one sample in a study of blood T cell repertoires in COVID-19. The data were produced by immunoSEQ multiplex PCR, yet TCRdb's version contains in-frame clones alone and is incomplete. The sample lists approximately 120,000 clones, approximately 85% occurring once. Sequencing was done on a sample of peripheral blood. The receptors were gathered from a human donor in a cohort sampled during active COVID-19.

The rearrangement uses TRBV3-1 (or the pseudogene TRBV3-2) and TRBJ2-2; D call uncertain. Per the germline V gene, CDR1 is LGHDT and CDR2 is YNNKEL (reference sequence). The CDR3 covers 13 residues. Trimming left V 3 bases short and J 3 bases short, with 5 bases between. The CDR3 nucleotides read TGTGCCAGCAGCCAGTCTTACACCGGGGAGCTGTTTTTT. It yields the protein CASSQSYTGELFF.

The chain employs TRBV5-4 and TRBJ1-1; 9 positions agree with TRBD1. Germline values: CDR1 SGHNT, CDR2 YYREEE (reference sequence). J gave up 11 bases and V 1 base, and 12 bases lay outside the gene matches. CDR3 length: 15 amino acids. The CDR3 sequence: CASSLRTGGGLEAFF. The CDR3 DNA follows: TGTGCCAGCAGCTTGCGCACAGGGGGCGGCCTAGAGGCTTTCTTT.

This chain uses TRBV6-5 with TRBJ2-2, with D possibly being TRBD2 (5 bases). CDR1 is MNHEY and CDR2 is SVGAGI in the germline V gene. The CDR3 has 15 amino acids. The ends were cut back, 2 bases at V and 1 base at J, with 8 bases in the middle. The CDR3 is CASSYQSGNTGELFF. DNA of the CDR3: TGTGCCAGCAGTTACCAGAGCGGGAACACCGGGGAGCTGTTTTTT.

The rearrangement joins TRBV4-2 to TRBJ2-1, with TRBD2 identical over 8 bases. The CDR3 extends over 18 amino acids. CDR1 is LGHNA, CDR2 YNFKEQ, per germline. Trimming cost V 3 bases and J 2 bases; bases outside gene matches: 12. CDR3 nucleotide sequence: TGTGCCAGCAGCCACGGGGGGGCGAGGGGGGGCCCCTACAATGAGCAGTTCTTC. This gives the protein CASSHGGARGGPYNEQFF.

The V call is TRBV6-6, the J call TRBJ1-5; the match to TRBD1 covers 9 bases. The ends lost 2 bases at V and 3 bases at J; junction bases unmatched: 5. From germline, CDR1 is MNHNY and CDR2 SVGAGI (reference sequence). This CDR3 has 16 residues. In DNA, the CDR3 is TGTGCCAGCAGTTACACAGGACAGGGGCCCAATCAGCCCCAGCATTTT. This sequence encodes CASSYTGQGPNQPQHF.

This clone showed up just once. This sequence joins TRBV6-5 and TRBJ1-4; TRBD1 matches at 8 bases. The CDR3 extends over 14 amino acids. Losses at the gene ends were 6 bases for V and 4 bases for J; bases not matched to a gene: 4. Germline V gene sequence: CDR1 MNHEY, CDR2 SVGAGI. CDR3 in amino acids: CASRRQGINEKLFF. CDR3 DNA: TGTGCCAGCAGACGACAGGGGATTAATGAAAAACTGTTTTTT.

The V call is TRBV5-5, the J call TRBJ2-7, with D uncertain. This CDR3 is 13 amino acids long. Deletions cut 4 bases from V and 4 bases from J, with 12 bases between. Germline CDR1 reads SGHKS; CDR2 reads YYEKEE (reference sequence). For the CDR3, the DNA is TGTGCCAGCAGCGCCGATGTGAGTTACGAGCAGTACTTC. The encoded protein is CASSADVSYEQYF.

The CDR3 bases are TGTGCCAGCAGCCTAAAGTCTGGTTTCTCGGAAAAACTGTTTTTT. It codes for CASSLKSGFSEKLFF. This chain joins TRBV6-5 and TRBJ1-4; D gene ambiguous. This CDR3 has 15 amino acids. Germline V gene sequence: CDR1 MNHEY, CDR2 SVGAGI. V lost 6 bases, J lost 8 bases, and 19 bases lay in between.

This clone was observed a single time. This rearrangement joins TRBV18 to TRBJ1-1, with D maybe TRBD1 (6 bases). There are 17 residues in the CDR3. The ends were cut back, 3 bases at V and 2 bases at J, with 19 bases in the middle. Germline CDR1 KGHSH, CDR2 LQKENI. The CDR3 DNA follows: TGTGCCAGCTCACCTATTCCCGGGCAGGGGATAAACACTGAAGCTTTCTTT. Encoded protein: CASSPIPGQGINTEAFF.

This clone appeared once. This rearrangement joins TRBV5-5 to TRBJ1-5; D unresolved. From germline, CDR1 is SGHKS and CDR2 YYEKEE (reference sequence). Deletions cut 4 bases from V and 7 bases from J, with 18 bases between. This CDR3 is 15 amino acids long. CDR3 sequence reads: CASSPGPRTLQPQHF. For the CDR3, the DNA is TGTGCCAGCAGCCCCGGACCCAGGACTTTGCAGCCCCAGCATTTT.

The chain couples TRBV3-1 (or the pseudogene TRBV3-2) to TRBJ1-6; 7 bases are shared with TRBD1. Germline V CDR1 and CDR2: LGHDT, YNNKEL (reference sequence). The CDR3 spans 15 residues. The junction had 5 bases not matched to a gene; V was cut back by 2 bases and J by 7 bases. CDR3 DNA: TGTGCCAGCAGCCAACCGGGACAGAAAAATTCACCCCTCCACTTT. Protein sequence: CASSQPGQKNSPLHF.

This clone has only one observation. The CDR3 nucleotides are TGTGCCAGCAGCTTAGATCGGTCTCGGGAGAACACTGAAGCTTTCTTT. Protein: CASSLDRSRENTEAFF. V gene TRBV7-8 combines with J gene TRBJ1-1; D unresolved. The germline gives CDR1 SGHVS, CDR2 FQNEAQ. CDR3 length: 16 residues. Trimming shortened V by 1 base and J by 1 base, and 13 bases separated the two germline ends.

There are a few counts of this clone. The J gene is TRBJ2-2, the V gene TRBV18, with 9 bases fitting TRBD1. Germline-derived CDR1 and CDR2 are KGHSH and LQKENI. The CDR3 length is 17 residues. Trimming cost V 3 bases and J 0 bases; bases outside gene matches: 5. The CDR3 loop reads CASSPTTGGTNTGELFF. CDR3 nucleotides: TGTGCCAGCTCACCGACCACAGGGGGCACGAACACCGGGGAGCTGTTTTTT.

J is TRBJ2-3 and V is TRBV30; TRBD2 matches at 8 bases. V trimming: 3 bases; J trimming: 5 bases; junction bases outside the gene matches: 7. The CDR3 totals 14 residues. Looked up from germline, CDR1 is GTSNPN and CDR2 is SVGIG (reference sequence). CDR3 residues: CAWRGWRGEDTQYF. The CDR3 DNA is TGTGCCTGGAGGGGTTGGCGGGGGGAAGATACGCAGTATTTT.

This clone was picked up a small number of times. This rearrangement joins TRBV5-6 to TRBJ1-1; D possibly corresponds to TRBD1 (6 bases). Trimming shortened V by 0 bases and J by 3 bases, and 9 bases separated the two germline ends. CDR1 and CDR2 (germline): SGHDT, YYEEEE. The CDR3 spans 14 residues. CDR3 in amino acids: CASSLDRVYTEAFF. The CDR3 bases are TGTGCCAGCAGCTTGGACAGGGTATACACTGAAGCTTTCTTT. Complete variable domain (other parts from reference TRBV5-6 and TRBJ1-1): DAGVTQSPTHLIKTRGQQVTLRCSPKSGHDTVSWYQQALGQGPQFIFQYYEEEERQRGNFPDRFSGHQFPNYSSELNVNALLLGDSALYLCASSLDRVYTEAFFGQGTRLTVV.

CDR3 bases: TGTGCCAGCAGCCAACTTCAAGAGACCCAGTACTTC. It translates to CASSQLQETQYF. The chain is built from TRBV3-1 (or the pseudogene TRBV3-2) and TRBJ2-5; D is unclear. The germline CDR1 and CDR2 sequences are LGHDT and YNNKEL (reference sequence). This CDR3 has 12 amino acids. V dropped 2 bases and J dropped 2 bases, with 3 bases sitting between them.

CDR3 coding DNA: TGTGCCAGCAGCTTCGGAGGATGGGGAGGGGATACGCAGTATTTT. The encoded protein is CASSFGGWGGDTQYF. This chain uses TRBV27 with TRBJ2-3; TRBD2 aligns across 7 bases. Germline V gives CDR1 MNHEY, CDR2 SMNVEV (reference sequence). This CDR3 is 15 amino acids long. Losses at the gene ends were 6 bases for V and 6 bases for J; bases not matched to a gene: 12.

The chain couples TRBV19 to TRBJ2-5; 9 nucleotides match TRBD2. The ends lost 3 bases at V and 5 bases at J; junction bases unmatched: 7. The CDR3 consists of 15 residues. Per germline, CDR1 LNHDA and CDR2 SQIVND (reference sequence). This chain's CDR3 is CASSMDSGGAETQYF. DNA of the CDR3: TGTGCCAGTAGTATGGATAGCGGGGGCGCTGAGACCCAGTACTTC.

The V call is TRBV7-6, the J call TRBJ1-5; 8 positions match TRBD1. Germline CDR1 SGHVS, CDR2 FNYEAQ. The CDR3 is made up of 15 amino acids. V dropped 5 bases and J dropped 2; count of bases not matched to a gene: 5. DNA of the CDR3: TGTGCCAGCAGCCAGGGGGCGGCTGGCAATCAGCCCCAGCATTTT. Protein sequence: CASSQGAAGNQPQHF.

The rearrangement joins TRBV19 to TRBJ2-5; 14 nucleotides match TRBD2. Per germline, CDR1 LNHDA and CDR2 SQIVND (reference sequence). The CDR3 is 16 residues long. Trimming took 6 bases from V and 5 from J; bases not matched to a gene: 8. CDR3 residues: CASSPTSGGASETQYF. The CDR3 coding sequence is TGTGCCAGTAGCCCGACTAGCGGGGGGGCCTCTGAGACCCAGTACTTC. The complete variable domain, with remaining parts taken from reference TRBV19 and TRBJ2-5, reads DGGITQSPKYLFRKEGQNVTLSCEQNLNHDAMYWYRQDPGQGLRLIYYSQIVNDFQKGDIAEGYSVSREKKESFPLTVTSAQKNPTAFYLCASSPTSGGASETQYFGPGTRLLVL.

The V and J genes are TRBV6-5 and TRBJ2-3, with TRBD2 matching over 10 bases. This CDR3 contains 16 residues. From germline, CDR1 is MNHEY and CDR2 SVGAGI. J lost 4 bases, V lost 3 bases, and 7 bases had no gene match. In DNA form, the CDR3 reads TGTGCCAGCAGTTATGGGCTAGCGGGGGAGGCAGATACGCAGTATTTT. Its protein product is CASSYGLAGEADTQYF.